What follows describes a single TCR beta chain. The record originates from a study of blood T cell repertoires in COVID-19. Trimming pared 8 bases from V and 0 bases from J, leaving 11 bases between. Germline-derived CDR1 and CDR2 are SNHLY and FYNNEI. The CDR3 extends over 13 amino acids. Measured with immunoSEQ multiplex PCR; TCRdb has only the in-frame clones, and not every one. The sample yields around 120,000 clones, approximately 80% seen once. The source is a man between 40 and 49 years old with active or convalescent COVID-19. What was sequenced was peripheral blood. J is TRBJ2-7 and V is TRBV2, with D tentatively TRBD1 (6 bases). The CDR3 spells CASRVGGSYEQYF. The CDR3 region has the DNA TGTGCCAGCCGAGTAGGGGGCTCCTACGAGCAGTACTTC. Combining the CDR3 with reference TRBV2 and TRBJ2-7 gives the whole variable domain EPEVTQTPSHQVTQMGQEVILRCVPISNHLYFYWYRQILGQKVEFLVSFYNNEISEKSEIFDDQFSVERPDGSNFTLKIRSTKLEDSAMYFCASRVGGSYEQYFGPGTRLTVT.